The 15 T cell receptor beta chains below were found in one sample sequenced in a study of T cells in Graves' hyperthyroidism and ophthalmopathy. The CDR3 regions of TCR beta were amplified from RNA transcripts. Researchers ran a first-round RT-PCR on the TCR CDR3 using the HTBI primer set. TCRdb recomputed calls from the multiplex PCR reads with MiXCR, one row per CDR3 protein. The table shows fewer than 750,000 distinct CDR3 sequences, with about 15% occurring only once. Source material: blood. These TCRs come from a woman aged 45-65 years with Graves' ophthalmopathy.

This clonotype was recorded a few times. The CDR3 is CASSIEGAAGELFF. DNA of the CDR3: TGTGCCAGTAGTATAGAGGGGGCTGCCGGGGAGCTGTTTTTT. V gene TRBV19 combines with J gene TRBJ2-2; D is possibly TRBD1 (6 bases). This CDR3 spans 14 amino acids. With 0 bases removed from V and 6 bases from J, the gap between germline ends came to 8 bases. Germline lookup yields CDR1 LNHDA and CDR2 SQIVND (reference sequence).

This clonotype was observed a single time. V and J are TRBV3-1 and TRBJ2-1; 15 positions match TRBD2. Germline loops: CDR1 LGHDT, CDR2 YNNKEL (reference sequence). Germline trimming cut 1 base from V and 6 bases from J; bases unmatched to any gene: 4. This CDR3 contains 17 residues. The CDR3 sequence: CASSQGTSGRAGNEQFF. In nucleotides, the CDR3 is TGTGCCAGCAGCCAAGGGACTAGCGGGAGGGCCGGCAATGAGCAGTTCTTC.

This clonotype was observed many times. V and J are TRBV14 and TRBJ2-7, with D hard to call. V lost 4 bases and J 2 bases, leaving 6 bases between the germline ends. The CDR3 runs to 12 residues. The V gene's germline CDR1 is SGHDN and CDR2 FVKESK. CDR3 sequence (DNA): TGTGCCAGCAGCCGAGACGCCTACGAGCAGTACTTC. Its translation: CASSRDAYEQYF.

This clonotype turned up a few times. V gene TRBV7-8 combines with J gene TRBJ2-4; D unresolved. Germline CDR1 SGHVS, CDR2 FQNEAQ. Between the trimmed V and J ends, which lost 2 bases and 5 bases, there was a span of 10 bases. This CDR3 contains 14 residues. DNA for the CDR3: TGTGCCAGCAGCTTATTTCAGGCAGAAAACATTCAGTACTTC. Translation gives CASSLFQAENIQYF.

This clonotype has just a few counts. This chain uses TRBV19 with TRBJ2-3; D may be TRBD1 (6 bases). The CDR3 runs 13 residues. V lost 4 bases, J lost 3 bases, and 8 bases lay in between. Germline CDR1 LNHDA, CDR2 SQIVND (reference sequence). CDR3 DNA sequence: TGTGCCAGTAGTACAGGGGTGACAGATACGCAGTATTTT. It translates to CASSTGVTDTQYF.

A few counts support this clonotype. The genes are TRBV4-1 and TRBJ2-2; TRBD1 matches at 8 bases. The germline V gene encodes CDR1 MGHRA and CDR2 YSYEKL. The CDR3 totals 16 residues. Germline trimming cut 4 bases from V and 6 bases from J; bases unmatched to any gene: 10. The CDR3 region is CASSPRDSQGAGELFF. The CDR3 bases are TGCGCCAGCAGCCCAAGGGATTCACAGGGGGCCGGGGAGCTGTTTTTT.

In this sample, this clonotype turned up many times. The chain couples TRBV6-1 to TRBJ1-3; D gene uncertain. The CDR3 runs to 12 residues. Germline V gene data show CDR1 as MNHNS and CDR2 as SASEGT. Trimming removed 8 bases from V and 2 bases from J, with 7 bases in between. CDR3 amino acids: CASRGAGNTIYF. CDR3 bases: TGTGCCAGCCGGGGAGCTGGAAACACCATATATTTT.

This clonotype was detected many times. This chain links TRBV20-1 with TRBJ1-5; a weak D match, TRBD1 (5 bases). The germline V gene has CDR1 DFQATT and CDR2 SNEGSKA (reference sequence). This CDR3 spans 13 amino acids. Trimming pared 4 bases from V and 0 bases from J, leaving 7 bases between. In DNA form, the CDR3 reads TGCAGTGCTACGGACAATAGCAATCAGCCCCAGCATTTT. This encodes CSATDNSNQPQHF.

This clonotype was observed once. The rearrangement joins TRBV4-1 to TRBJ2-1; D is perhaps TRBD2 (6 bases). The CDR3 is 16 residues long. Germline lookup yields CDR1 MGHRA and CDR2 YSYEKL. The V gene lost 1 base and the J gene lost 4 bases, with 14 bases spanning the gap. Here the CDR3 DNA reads TGCGCCAGCAGCCAAGGTCGGGGGAGTCGTTACAATGAGCAGTTCTTC. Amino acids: CASSQGRGSRYNEQFF.

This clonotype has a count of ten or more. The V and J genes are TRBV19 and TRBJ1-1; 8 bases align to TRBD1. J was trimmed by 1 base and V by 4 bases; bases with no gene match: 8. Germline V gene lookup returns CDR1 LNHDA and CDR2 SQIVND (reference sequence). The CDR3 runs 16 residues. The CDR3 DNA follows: TGTGCCAGTAGTACCCCTGGCGGACAGGGGAACACTGAAGCTTTCTTT. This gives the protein CASSTPGGQGNTEAFF. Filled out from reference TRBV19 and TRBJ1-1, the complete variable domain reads DGGITQSPKYLFRKEGQNVTLSCEQNLNHDAMYWYRQDPGQGLRLIYYSQIVNDFQKGDIAEGYSVSREKKESFPLTVTSAQKNPTAFYLCASSTPGGQGNTEAFFGQGTRLTVV.

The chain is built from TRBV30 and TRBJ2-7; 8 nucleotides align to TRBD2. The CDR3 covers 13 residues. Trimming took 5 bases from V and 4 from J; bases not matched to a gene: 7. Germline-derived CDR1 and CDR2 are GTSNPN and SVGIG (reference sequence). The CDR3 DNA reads TGTGCCTGGGGGCTAGCGGGTGGGTACGAGCAGTACTTC. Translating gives CAWGLAGGYEQYF. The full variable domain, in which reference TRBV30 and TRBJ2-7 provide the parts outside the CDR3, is SQTIHQWPATLVQPVGSPLSLECTVEGTSNPNLYWYRQAAGRGLQLLFYSVGIGQISSEVPQNLSASRPQDRQFILSSKKLLLSDSGFYLCAWGLAGGYEQYFGPGTRLTVT.

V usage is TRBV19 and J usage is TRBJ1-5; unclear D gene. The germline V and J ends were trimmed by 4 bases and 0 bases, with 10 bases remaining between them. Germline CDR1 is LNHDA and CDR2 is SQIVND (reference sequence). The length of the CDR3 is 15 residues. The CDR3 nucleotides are TGTGCCAGTAGTAAGCTAGGAAATAGCAATCAGCCCCAGCATTTT. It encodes CASSKLGNSNQPQHF.

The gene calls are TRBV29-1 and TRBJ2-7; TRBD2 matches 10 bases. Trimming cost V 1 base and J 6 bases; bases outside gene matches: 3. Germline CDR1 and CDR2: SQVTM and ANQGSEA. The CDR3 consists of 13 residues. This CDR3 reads CSVEASGGSEQYF. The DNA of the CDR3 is TGCAGCGTTGAAGCTAGCGGGGGCTCCGAGCAGTACTTC.

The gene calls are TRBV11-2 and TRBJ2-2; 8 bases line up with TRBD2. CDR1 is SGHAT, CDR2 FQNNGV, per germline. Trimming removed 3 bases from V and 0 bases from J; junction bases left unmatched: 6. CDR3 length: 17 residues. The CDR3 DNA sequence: TGTGCCAGCAGCTTCTCAGCGGGAGTGACGAACACCGGGGAGCTGTTTTTT. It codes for CASSFSAGVTNTGELFF.

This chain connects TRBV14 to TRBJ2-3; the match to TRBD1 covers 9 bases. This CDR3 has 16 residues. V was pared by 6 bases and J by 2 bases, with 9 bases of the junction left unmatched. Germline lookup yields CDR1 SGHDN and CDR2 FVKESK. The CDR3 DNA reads TGTGCCAGCAGGCATTCCGGGACAGGGCACACAGATACGCAGTATTTT. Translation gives CASRHSGTGHTDTQYF. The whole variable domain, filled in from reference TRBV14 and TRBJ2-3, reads EAGVTQFPSHSVIEKGQTVTLRCDPISGHDNLYWYRRVMGKEIKFLLHFVKESKQDESGMPNNRFLAERTGGTYSTLKVQPAELEDSGVYFCASRHSGTGHTDTQYFGPGTRLTVL.